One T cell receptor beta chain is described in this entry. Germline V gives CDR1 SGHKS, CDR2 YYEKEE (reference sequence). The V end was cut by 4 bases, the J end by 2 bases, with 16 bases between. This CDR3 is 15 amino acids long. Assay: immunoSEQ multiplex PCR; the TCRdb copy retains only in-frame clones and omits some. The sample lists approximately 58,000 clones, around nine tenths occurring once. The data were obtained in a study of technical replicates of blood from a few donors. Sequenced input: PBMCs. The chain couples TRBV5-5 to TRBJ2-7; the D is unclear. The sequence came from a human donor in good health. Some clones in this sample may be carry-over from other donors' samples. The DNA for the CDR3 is TGTGCCAGCAGCAACCCCTGGCAGGCGACCTACGAGCAGTACTTC. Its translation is CASSNPWQATYEQYF.